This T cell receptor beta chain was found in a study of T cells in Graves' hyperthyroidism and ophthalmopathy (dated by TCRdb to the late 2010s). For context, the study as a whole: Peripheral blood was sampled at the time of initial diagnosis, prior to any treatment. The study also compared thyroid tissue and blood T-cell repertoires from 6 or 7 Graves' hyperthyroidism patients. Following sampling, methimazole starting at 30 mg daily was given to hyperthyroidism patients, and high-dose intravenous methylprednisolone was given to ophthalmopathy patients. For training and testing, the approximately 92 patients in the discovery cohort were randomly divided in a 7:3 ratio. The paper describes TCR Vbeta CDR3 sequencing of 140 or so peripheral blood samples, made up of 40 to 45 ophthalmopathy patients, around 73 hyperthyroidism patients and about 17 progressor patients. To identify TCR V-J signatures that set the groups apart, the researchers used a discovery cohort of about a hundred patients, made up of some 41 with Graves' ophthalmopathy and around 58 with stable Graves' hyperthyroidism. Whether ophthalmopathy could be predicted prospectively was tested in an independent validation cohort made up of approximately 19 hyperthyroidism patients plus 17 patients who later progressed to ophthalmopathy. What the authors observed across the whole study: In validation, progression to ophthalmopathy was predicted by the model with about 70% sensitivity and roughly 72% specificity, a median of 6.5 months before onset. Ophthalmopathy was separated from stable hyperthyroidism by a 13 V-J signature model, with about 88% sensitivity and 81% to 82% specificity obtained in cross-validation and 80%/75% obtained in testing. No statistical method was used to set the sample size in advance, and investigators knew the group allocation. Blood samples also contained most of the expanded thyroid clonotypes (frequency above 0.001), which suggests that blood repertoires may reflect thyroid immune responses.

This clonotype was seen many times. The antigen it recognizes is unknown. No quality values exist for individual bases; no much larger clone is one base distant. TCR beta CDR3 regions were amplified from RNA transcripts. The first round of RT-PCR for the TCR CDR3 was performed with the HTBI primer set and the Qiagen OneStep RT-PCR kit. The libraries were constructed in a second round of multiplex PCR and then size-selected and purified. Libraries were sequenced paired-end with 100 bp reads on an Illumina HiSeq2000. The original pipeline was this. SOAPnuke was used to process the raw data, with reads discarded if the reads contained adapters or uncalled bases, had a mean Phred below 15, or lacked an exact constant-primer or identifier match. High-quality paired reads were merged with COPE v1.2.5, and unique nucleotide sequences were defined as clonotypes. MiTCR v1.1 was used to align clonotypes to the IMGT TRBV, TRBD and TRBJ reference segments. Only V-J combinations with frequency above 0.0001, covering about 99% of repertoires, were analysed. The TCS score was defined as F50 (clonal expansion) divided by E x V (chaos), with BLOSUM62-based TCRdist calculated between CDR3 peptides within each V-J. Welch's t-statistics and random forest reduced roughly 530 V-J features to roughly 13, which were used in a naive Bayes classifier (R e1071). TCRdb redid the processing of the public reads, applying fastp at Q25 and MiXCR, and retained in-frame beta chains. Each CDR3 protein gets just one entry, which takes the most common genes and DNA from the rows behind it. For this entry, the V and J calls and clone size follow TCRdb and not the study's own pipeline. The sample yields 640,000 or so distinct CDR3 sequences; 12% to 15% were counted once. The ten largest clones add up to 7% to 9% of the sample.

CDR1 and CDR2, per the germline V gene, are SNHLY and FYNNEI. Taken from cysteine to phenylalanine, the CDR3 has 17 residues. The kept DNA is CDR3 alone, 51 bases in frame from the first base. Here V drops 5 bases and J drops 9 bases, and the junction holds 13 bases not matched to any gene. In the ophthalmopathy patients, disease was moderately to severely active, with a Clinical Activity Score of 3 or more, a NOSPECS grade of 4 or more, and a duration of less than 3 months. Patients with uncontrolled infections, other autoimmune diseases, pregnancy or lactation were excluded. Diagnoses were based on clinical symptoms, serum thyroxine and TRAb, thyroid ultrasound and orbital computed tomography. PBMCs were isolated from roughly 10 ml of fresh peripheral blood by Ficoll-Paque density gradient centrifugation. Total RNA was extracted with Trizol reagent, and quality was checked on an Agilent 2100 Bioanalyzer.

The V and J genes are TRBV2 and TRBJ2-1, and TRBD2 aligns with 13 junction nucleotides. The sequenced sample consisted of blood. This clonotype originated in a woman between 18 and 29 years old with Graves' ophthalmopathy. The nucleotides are TGTGCCAGCAGTCGCTTCGGGGGGACTAGCGGGAAAACTGAGCAGTTCTTC. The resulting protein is CASSRFGGTSGKTEQFF.